This TCR beta chain comes out of a study of metastatic and nonmetastatic thyroid tumors. In the study overall: Malignant thyroid and benign thyroid patients provided blood and tumor or nodule tissue whose repertoires were compared.

Overall study findings and caveats: Significantly greater TCR beta diversity was reportedly found in malignant thyroid tumors than in benign nodules (in blood and tumor).

This CDR3 is 15 amino acids long. V lost 6 bases and J lost 3; bases outside the gene matches: 10. Germline CDR1 MDHEN, CDR2 SYDVKM. This clone has ten or more counts. Antigen: not known. How the authors handled the data: Clinicopathological groups differed in CDR3, with these differences serving to build a distant-metastasis classifier for papillary thyroid cancer. TCRdb re-processed the PCR reads through MiXCR. These V and J calls are TCRdb output, not the study's own analysis. The sample has about 27,000 clones; about 13% are singletons. Thyroid surgery was performed in patients who had received no treatment beforehand.

V is TRBV28 and J is TRBJ2-7, with 8 bases identical to TRBD1. The TCR originated in a female donor with papillary thyroid cancer or a benign thyroid nodule (not recorded which). Some clones in this sample may be carry-over from other donors' samples. Sequencing input: blood. The CDR3 region is CASSPEDREVYEQYF. CDR3 nucleotide sequence: TGTGCCAGCAGCCCAGAGGACAGGGAAGTCTACGAGCAGTACTTC.